The 32 T cell receptor beta chains below all came from one sample that was sequenced in a study of blood T cells in healthy people across ages. Primers used in a second PCR of about 6 to 11 cycles were a sample-barcoded 5' primer and a J-beta primer mix. TCRdb redid the calling of the 5' RACE reads with MiXCR, one entry per CDR3 protein. The sample holds around 1,000,000 distinct CDR3 sequences, under 30% seen once. The same sample was also used in a study of T cells of mothers and their children.

What was sequenced was blood. These receptors came from a girl aged 2 to 9 in good health.

The chain is built from TRBV27 and TRBJ1-6, with D uncertain. V gave up 10 bases and J gave up 3 bases, with 13 bases separating them. The CDR3 is 14 amino acids. Germline CDR1 and CDR2: MNHEY and SMNVEV (reference sequence). CDR3 region: CATHSLNYNSPLHF. The DNA for the CDR3 is TGTGCCACCCATTCCCTGAACTATAATTCACCCCTCCACTTT.

This clonotype was counted only a few times. The chain links TRBV6-5 to TRBJ2-7; no firm D call. Germline V CDR1 and CDR2: MNHEY, SVGAGI. Trimming cost V 0 bases and J 2 bases, with 5 bases left between them. There are 13 residues in the CDR3. CDR3: CASSYSDTYEQYF. In DNA, the CDR3 is TGTGCCAGCAGTTACTCCGATACCTACGAGCAGTACTTC.

This clonotype was seen a few times. The conserved closing phenylalanine or tryptophan is absent in this CDR3, likely reflecting a read error. V usage is TRBV10-3 and J usage is TRBJ1-1, with D possibly being TRBD1 (5 bases). CDR1 and CDR2 from the germline V gene are ENHRY and SYGVKD. V lost 0 bases to trimming and J lost 1 base, with 6 bases between them. This CDR3 region has 14 residues. CDR3 coding DNA: TGTGCCATCAGTGAGTCGAGGGGGAACACTGAAGCTTTCCTT. Translation gives CAISESRGNTEAFL.

The chain carries TRBV6-1 and TRBJ2-1; no clear D. The V end lost 7 bases, the J end lost 12 bases, and 19 bases lay between the germline ends. The CDR3 is 13 residues long. CDR1 is MNHNS, CDR2 SASEGT, per germline. CDR3 DNA sequence: TGTGCCAGCACCGAAAGTTCCGGTCGTTGGCAGTTCTTC. Its protein is CASTESSGRWQFF.

This sequence joins TRBV24-1 and TRBJ1-1, with D hard to call. This CDR3 contains 11 residues. Looked up from germline, CDR1 is KGHDR and CDR2 is SFDVKD. Trimming pared 6 bases from V and 9 bases from J, leaving 10 bases between. The CDR3 bases are TGTGCCACCAGTTGGGCAGGAAAAGCTTTCTTT. Encoded protein: CATSWAGKAFF.

V and J are TRBV7-9 and TRBJ2-7, with no clear D. In germline, CDR1 is SEHNR, CDR2 FQNEAQ (reference sequence). Trimming shortened V by 3 bases and J by 4 bases, and 19 bases separated the two germline ends. The CDR3 runs 16 residues. CDR3 coding DNA: TGTGCCAGCAGCTTTGGTACGGGCCTCGCCTATTACGAGCAGTACTTC. Translating it yields CASSFGTGLAYYEQYF. Using reference TRBV7-9 and TRBJ2-7 for the parts outside the CDR3, the full variable domain is DTGVSQNPRHKITKRGQNVTFRCDPISEHNRLYWYRQTLGQGPEFLTYFQNEAQLEKSRLLSDRFSAERPKGSFSTLEIQRTEQGDSAMYLCASSFGTGLAYYEQYFGPGTRLTVT.

The rearrangement uses TRBV7-2 and TRBJ2-7; either TRBD1 or TRBD2 may supply D (6 bases each). This CDR3 comprises 14 residues. Per germline, CDR1 SGHTA and CDR2 FQGNSA. Trimming shortened V by 2 bases and J by 11 bases, and 19 bases separated the two germline ends. In nucleotides, the CDR3 is TGTGCCAGCAGCTTAAATGATAGGGGGGATCAGAAGTACTTC. Protein product: CASSLNDRGDQKYF. Looking up the rest from reference TRBV7-2 and TRBJ2-7 gives the full variable domain: GAGVSQSPSNKVTEKGKDVELRCDPISGHTALYWYRQSLGQGLEFLIYFQGNSAPDKSGLPSDRFSAERTGGSVSTLTIQRTQQEDSAVYLCASSLNDRGDQKYFGPGTRLTVT.

This chain joins TRBV29-1 and TRBJ2-1; the D gene is possibly TRBD1 (6 bases). In germline, CDR1 is SQVTM, CDR2 ANQGSEA. Trimming pared 6 bases from V and 0 bases from J, leaving 12 bases between. The CDR3 extends over 14 amino acids. CDR3 amino acids: CSVDTGSSYNEQFF. The CDR3 DNA reads TGCAGCGTCGATACAGGGAGCTCCTACAATGAGCAGTTCTTC.

J is TRBJ2-5 and V is TRBV13; TRBD1 is a possible D gene (6 bases). The tail of the sequence fits TRBJ2-7 better, so the J call may be wrong. From germline, CDR1 is PRHDT and CDR2 FYEKMQ (reference sequence). CDR3 length equals 14 residues. DNA for the CDR3: TGTGCCAGCAGCTCAGGGGCGGGCCTCTACGAGCAGTACTTC. Translating gives CASSSGAGLYEQYF.

J is TRBJ2-5 and V is TRBV29-1; D not resolved. This CDR3 is 10 amino acids long. Germline values: CDR1 SQVTM, CDR2 ANQGSEA. V was trimmed by 4 bases and J by 7 bases, leaving 7 bases between them. The CDR3 loop reads CSVVVRTQYF. In DNA form, the CDR3 reads TGCAGCGTTGTAGTCCGGACCCAGTACTTC.

The V call is TRBV5-1, the J call TRBJ2-5, with TRBD2 identical over 9 bases. Trimming at V came to 4 bases and at J to 4 bases, leaving 8 bases not matched to a gene. The CDR3 sequence is 15 residues long. From germline, CDR1 is SGHRS and CDR2 YFSETQ. DNA for the CDR3: TGCGCCAGCAGCATTAGCGGGGGCCTGGGAGAGACCCAGTACTTC. Protein: CASSISGGLGETQYF.

CDR3 residues: CASSPPKGPEKLFF. Here the CDR3 DNA reads TGTGCCAGCAGTCCCCCCAAAGGGCCTGAAAAACTGTTTTTT. The chain has TRBV25-1 and TRBJ1-4; the D is unclear. Trimming removed 5 bases at V and 7 bases at J, with 14 bases between. Germline loops: CDR1 MGHDK, CDR2 SYGVNS. CDR3 length: 14 residues.

The chain links TRBV6-8 to TRBJ2-4; D call uncertain. Trimming took off 3 bases at V and 6 bases at J, with 9 bases between the two ends. The germline V gene has CDR1 MNHGY and CDR2 SAAAGT. The CDR3 is 13 amino acids. The CDR3 coding sequence is TGTGCCAGCAGTTATCGGGCCCTAAACATTCAGTACTTC. It is translated as CASSYRALNIQYF.

This clonotype was counted many times. One end of the junction does not line up with germline, which may come from a read error. The rearrangement joins TRBV12-3 or TRBV12-4 to TRBJ1-1; no reliable D call. The CDR3 contains 11 residues. CDR3 bases: TGTGCCAGCACTTTAGGCACTGAAGCTTTCTTT. This codes for CASTLGTEAFF.

V gene TRBV7-6 combines with J gene TRBJ1-4; D is possibly TRBD1 (6 bases). V was clipped by 2 bases and J by 8 bases, with 12 bases between them. This CDR3 region has 14 residues. The V gene's germline CDR1 is SGHVS and CDR2 FNYEAQ. The CDR3 bases are TGTGCCAGCAGCTTACGGGCAGGGGTCGAAAAACTGTTTTTT. Residues: CASSLRAGVEKLFF.

V usage is TRBV28 and J usage is TRBJ2-5; 8 bases match TRBD2. The J call may be mistaken, given a closer DNA end match to TRBJ2-1. CDR3 length: 15 amino acids. CDR1 MDHEN and CDR2 SYDVKM come from the germline V gene. The CDR3 region is CASSLSRAGVNEQFF. In DNA form, the CDR3 reads TGTGCCAGCAGTTTATCCCGAGCGGGAGTTAATGAGCAGTTCTTC.

The rearrangement uses TRBV14 and TRBJ2-7; D possibly uses TRBD1 or TRBD2 (5 bases each). The germline CDR1 and CDR2 sequences are SGHDN and FVKESK. The germline V and J ends were trimmed by 2 bases and 2 bases, with 10 bases remaining between them. There are 14 residues in the CDR3. This CDR3 is CASSQQGPTYEQYF. The CDR3 region has the DNA TGTGCCAGCAGCCAACAGGGACCAACCTACGAGCAGTACTTC.

This clonotype appeared a few times. The rearrangement joins TRBV27 to TRBJ1-1; a weak D match, TRBD1 (5 bases). CDR3 length: 11 residues. V shed 6 bases and J shed 8 bases, with 10 bases lying between them. The germline V gene has CDR1 MNHEY and CDR2 SMNVEV (reference sequence). CDR3 bases: TGTGCCAGCAGCGGACAAGCCGAAGCTTTCTTT. This gives the protein CASSGQAEAFF.

The chain links TRBV20-1 to TRBJ2-3, with D possibly being TRBD2 (6 bases). This CDR3 has 14 residues. Germline CDR1 and CDR2: DFQATT and SNEGSKA (reference sequence). The CDR3 sequence: CRNKRACYTDTQYF. The CDR3 DNA follows: TGCAGGAACAAGCGGGCGTGTTACACAGATACGCAGTATTTT.

This clonotype was recorded many times. The rearrangement uses TRBV12-3 or TRBV12-4 and TRBJ2-1; TRBD2 agrees at 11 bases. There are 15 residues in the CDR3. V was clipped by 5 bases and J by 7 bases; unmatched bases: 7. In nucleotides, the CDR3 is TGTGCCAGCAGTCTCGGACTAGCGGGTTTGAATGAGCAGTTCTTC. Translating gives CASSLGLAGLNEQFF.

The chain is built from TRBV5-1 and TRBJ2-2, with D possibly TRBD2 on 6 matching bases. Trimming shortened V by 0 bases and J by 3 bases, and 15 bases separated the two germline ends. The CDR3 is 17 amino acids. Germline CDR1 SGHRS, CDR2 YFSETQ. CDR3 loop: CASSLAGGVIDTGELFF. CDR3 bases: TGCGCCAGCAGCTTGGCCGGAGGGGTAATAGACACCGGGGAGCTGTTTTTT.

CDR3 bases: TGTGCCAGCAGTAAACTAACGGTCAGGGGGAGCTGGCCGGTAAACATTCAGTACTTC. Residues: CASSKLTVRGSWPVNIQYF. V gene TRBV12-3 or TRBV12-4 combines with J gene TRBJ2-4; 7 bases align to TRBD1. This CDR3 spans 19 amino acids. With 5 bases clipped from V and 6 bases from J, the junction kept 22 bases outside the gene matches.

The table lists this clonotype with a few counts. The germline gene is not matched at one end of the junction; a read error may be the cause. This chain connects TRBV3-1 to TRBJ2-7; the D is unclear. CDR3 size: 13 residues. The germline V gene has CDR1 LGHDT and CDR2 YNNKEL (reference sequence). For the CDR3, the DNA is TGTGCCGGCAGCCCCGGGCGGTTGTCCGAGCAGTACTTC. Amino acids: CAGSPGRLSEQYF.

The chain carries TRBV10-1 and TRBJ2-3; a weak D match, TRBD2 (5 bases). The V end lost 2 bases, the J end lost 8 bases, and 17 bases lay between the germline ends. The germline CDR1 and CDR2 sequences are WNHNN and SYGVQD (reference sequence). CDR3 length equals 15 residues. CDR3 in amino acids: CASSEELLEAGTQYF. The CDR3 DNA reads as TGCGCCAGCAGTGAGGAGCTTCTAGAGGCGGGTACGCAGTATTTT.

The chain has TRBV20-1 and TRBJ2-4; TRBD2 matches at 7 bases. CDR3 size: 16 residues. The V segment lost 6 bases and the J segment 6 bases; nucleotides outside the gene matches: 17. CDR1 is DFQATT and CDR2 is SNEGSKA in the germline V gene (reference sequence). CDR3 in amino acids: CSAVILASMSGNIQYF. CDR3 nucleotides: TGCAGTGCCGTTATACTAGCGTCCATGTCTGGAAACATTCAGTACTTC.

The table lists this clonotype with a few counts. The chain has TRBV20-1 and TRBJ1-2; D unclear. This CDR3 has 12 residues. V was cut by 6 bases and J by 6 bases, with 14 bases left in between. Germline V gene sequence: CDR1 DFQATT, CDR2 SNEGSKA (reference sequence). This CDR3 is CSATTASNGYTF. The CDR3 DNA reads as TGCAGTGCCACGACGGCAAGCAATGGCTACACCTTC.

The chain joins TRBV3-1 to TRBJ2-1, with 9 positions matching TRBD1. The J call may be incorrect, as the DNA end agrees better with TRBJ2-7. In germline, CDR1 is LGHDT, CDR2 YNNKEL (reference sequence). There are 17 residues in the CDR3. The CDR3 DNA reads TGTGCCAGCAGCCCTTTACTTGAACCACAGGGGGCTGGGGAGCAGTACTTC. Its translation: CASSPLLEPQGAGEQYF.

V is TRBV6-7 and J is TRBJ1-2; D perhaps matches TRBD1 (6 bases). TRBV6-7 is an ORF; its function is uncertain. V shed 3 bases and J shed 3 bases, with 14 bases lying between them. The CDR3 sequence is 15 residues long. The CDR3 reads CASSYRDTGHYGYTF. CDR3 nucleotide sequence: TGTGCCAGCAGTTATAGGGACACCGGGCACTATGGCTACACCTTC.

This clonotype was counted between two and nine times. Mismatch with germline at one junction end may stem from a read error. This chain uses TRBV20-1 with TRBJ1-1; D gene unclear. Looked up from germline, CDR1 is DFQATT and CDR2 is SNEGSKA (reference sequence). The CDR3 is 15 amino acids. CDR3 sequence reads: CSARSQVLTTSEAFF. In nucleotides, the CDR3 is TGCAGTGCTAGATCTCAAGTCCTAACGACTTCTGAAGCCTTCTTT.

This clonotype is a singleton in its sample. This chain joins TRBV7-9 and TRBJ2-5; perhaps TRBD1 as D (6 bases). The J call may be wrong; the DNA end is better matched by TRBJ2-7. The CDR3 is made up of 14 amino acids. Germline V lookup: CDR1 SEHNR, CDR2 FQNEAQ (reference sequence). The CDR3 DNA reads TGTGCCAGCAGCTTAGGGGACACCATCTACGAGCAGTACTTC. As protein: CASSLGDTIYEQYF.

V usage is TRBV5-1 and J usage is TRBJ2-1, with D possibly TRBD1 on 6 matching bases. The assigned J gene may be wrong: the sequence end matches TRBJ2-7 better. CDR1 and CDR2 (germline): SGHRS, YFSETQ. The CDR3 totals 15 residues. CDR3 sequence reads: CASSLGQGSPYEQYF. The DNA for the CDR3 is TGCGCCAGCAGCTTGGGCCAGGGGTCCCCCTACGAGCAGTACTTC.

The chain employs TRBV18 and TRBJ2-1; the match to TRBD2 covers 12 bases. Per germline, CDR1 KGHSH and CDR2 LQKENI. V shed 3 bases, J shed 7 bases, and the junction held 4 bases outside the gene matches. This CDR3 comprises 15 residues. This chain's CDR3 is CASSPITSGGNEQFF. In DNA form, the CDR3 reads TGTGCCAGCTCACCGATTACTAGCGGGGGGAATGAGCAGTTCTTC.